This is a list of T cell receptor beta chains from one sample in a study of vaccination effects on CD4 cells after COVID-19. TCRdb keeps only in-frame clones here, not all; method: immunoSEQ multiplex PCR. The repertoire consists of tens of thousands of clones, with more than 60% occurring once and the leading ten covering roughly 23%. Antigens for these TCRs are unknown. The material sequenced was CD4+ T cells from PBMCs cultured without peptide, taken before COVID-19 vaccination. The source of these receptors is a human donor who had a prior SARS-CoV-2 infection. The CDR3 runs from the conserved cysteine through the conserved F or W. D genes are given only for firm matches. Size tells how often a clone was seen (once, few, many) or the class of an expanded clone, and some rows leave it out.

>-|TRBV7-2|TRBD1|TRBJ1-5
CASSPYRGQQPQHF
TGTGCCAGCAGCCCATACAGGGGGCAACAGCCCCAGCATTTT
>-|TRBV5-1|-|TRBJ2-2
CASSSHRVDTGELFF
TGCGCCAGCAGCTCTCACAGGGTAGACACCGGGGAGCTGTTTTTT
>-|TRBV11-2|-|TRBJ2-3
CASSLLDPERSDTQYF
TGTGCCAGCAGCTTACTCGACCCGGAGCGCTCAGATACGCAGTATTTT
>few|TRBV7-9|TRBD2|TRBJ2-7
CASSLAGRDYEQYF
TGTGCCAGCAGCCTAGCGGGGAGGGACTACGAGCAGTACTTC
>-|TRBV5-4|-|TRBJ2-1
CASSLAGIGHNEQFF
TGTGCCAGCAGCTTGGCTGGGATCGGACACAATGAGCAGTTCTTC
>-|TRBV19|TRBD1|TRBJ2-3
CASSRGGTEADTQYF
TGTGCCAGCAGTAGGGGTGGGACAGAGGCAGATACGCAGTATTTT
>-|TRBV28|-|TRBJ2-5
CASSFLPLGETQYF
TGTGCCAGCAGTTTCCTACCCCTTGGTGAGACCCAGTACTTC
>-|TRBV11-3|TRBD2|TRBJ2-7
CASTPNKGLAGGVAYEQYF
TGTGCCAGCACCCCCAACAAGGGACTAGCGGGAGGCGTCGCCTACGAGCAGTACTTC
>-|TRBV5-6|TRBD2|TRBJ2-3
CASSLPAPPGLAGAVGYF
TGTGCCAGCAGCTTACCCGCCCCGCCGGGACTAGCGGGGGCGGTCGGGTATTTT
>few|TRBV4-1|-|TRBJ1-2
CASSQGQTTNYGYTF
TGCGCCAGCAGCCAGGGGCAGACAACTAACTATGGCTACACCTTC
>-|TRBV7-7|TRBD2|TRBJ2-2
CASSLLAGLNTGELFF
TGTGCTAGCAGCTTATTAGCGGGGCTGAACACCGGGGAGCTGTTTTTT
>few|TRBV7-2|-|TRBJ2-7
CASSLRTGGAEQYF
TGTGCCAGCAGCTTAAGGACTGGGGGGGCCGAACAGTACTTC
>once|TRBV2|-|TRBJ2-1
CASRPSNNEQFF
TGTGCCAGCAGGCCCTCGAACAATGAGCAGTTCTTC
>few|TRBV5-1|-|TRBJ1-4
CASSGEGATNEKLFF
TGCGCCAGCAGCGGGGAGGGGGCAACTAATGAAAAACTGTTTTTT
>-|TRBV3-1/TRBV3-2|-|TRBJ2-6
CASSAIVSGANVLTF
TGTGCCAGCAGCGCAATCGTCTCTGGGGCCAACGTCCTGACTTTC
>few|TRBV24-1|-|TRBJ2-2
CATSPRTDTGELFF
TGTGCCACCAGTCCCCGGACCGACACCGGGGAGCTGTTTTTT
>-|TRBV6-5|-|TRBJ2-5
CASSYGRLQETQYF
TGTGCCAGCAGTTACGGCCGCCTCCAAGAGACCCAGTACTTC
>-|TRBV3-1/TRBV3-2|TRBD1|TRBJ1-2
CASSHRTGNYGYTF
TGTGCCAGCAGCCATCGGACAGGAAACTATGGCTACACCTTC
>-|TRBV24-1|TRBD2|TRBJ2-5
CATSDSGLAGAQETQYF
TGTGCCACCAGTGACTCGGGACTAGCGGGAGCCCAAGAGACCCAGTACTTC
>-|TRBV27|TRBD2|TRBJ2-1
CASRDKAGDPPGINNEQFF
TGTGCCAGCAGAGATAAAGCGGGAGATCCCCCCGGAATTAACAATGAGCAGTTCTTC
>-|TRBV7-2|-|TRBJ1-6
CASSFEQAHNSPLHF
TGTGCCAGCAGCTTTGAACAGGCCCATAATTCACCCCTCCACTTT
>-|TRBV5-8|TRBD1|TRBJ2-1
CASSVEGASYNEQFF
TGTGCCAGCAGCGTCGAGGGGGCCTCCTACAATGAGCAGTTCTTC
>-|TRBV9|-|TRBJ1-2
CASSQGSDYGYTF
TGTGCCAGCAGCCAGGGGAGTGACTATGGCTACACCTTC
>-|TRBV10-3|TRBD2|TRBJ2-1
CAISDRLAGLGEQFF
TGTGCCATCAGTGACAGACTAGCCGGGCTTGGGGAGCAGTTCTTC
>-|TRBV6-5|TRBD1|TRBJ2-3
CASSYSDRADTQYF
TGTGCCAGCAGTTACTCGGACAGGGCCGATACGCAGTATTTT
>-|TRBV12-3/TRBV12-4|-|TRBJ2-2
CASMITGELFF
TGTGCCAGCATGATAACCGGGGAGCTGTTTTTT
>-|TRBV11-3|TRBD1|TRBJ2-2
CASSPRQGWTGELFF
TGTGCCAGCAGCCCACGACAGGGGTGGACCGGGGAGCTGTTTTTT